The present T cell receptor beta chain was sequenced within a study of cytomegalovirus exposure and HLA in healthy donors. This clone was detected only once. Germline CDR1 and CDR2: LNHNV and YYDKDF (reference sequence). V lost 4 bases to trimming and J lost 1 base, with 13 bases between them. CDR3 length: 15 amino acids. The PCR contained 60 Vbeta and 13 Jbeta primers. Sequenced by immunoSEQ multiplex PCR; TCRdb stores in-frame clones only, minus some. The top ten clones hold roughly 1.2% of a sample with 90,000 to 110,000 clones, under 85% of them seen once. The V gene is TRBV15, the J gene TRBJ1-1; possible D gene TRBD1, 5 bases. The sample taken for sequencing was PBMCs. This receptor was identified in a man aged 25-45 years in good health and CMV-seronegative. CDR3 sequence: CATSKSLTENTEAFF. CDR3 coding DNA: TGTGCCACCAGCAAAAGCCTGACAGAGAACACTGAAGCTTTCTTT.